These 21 T cell receptor beta chains share one sample of origin, sequenced in a study of patients and donors after allogeneic stem cell transplantation. Each CDR3 protein is one row after TCRdb ran MiXCR on the RT-PCR reads. The table has 920,000 or so distinct CDR3 sequences, approximately 18% seen once. Specimen: blood, either unsorted or a sorted T cell fraction (not recorded which). The receptors here all came from a human donor who was either an allogeneic HSCT recipient or a stem cell or donor lymphocyte infusion donor (not recorded which). It is not recorded whose cells these are; they may come from a transplant donor.

The rearrangement uses TRBV12-3 or TRBV12-4 and TRBJ1-5; the match to TRBD1 covers 8 bases. This CDR3 has 14 residues. V was clipped by 4 bases and J by 5 bases; unmatched bases: 4. DNA for the CDR3: TGTGCCAGCAGTTGGACAGGGAAGGATCAGCCCCAGCATTTT. Amino acids: CASSWTGKDQPQHF.

V is TRBV7-3 and J is TRBJ2-2; 13 bases are shared with TRBD2. V shed 4 bases, J shed 4 bases, and the junction held 3 bases outside the gene matches. CDR1 SGHTA and CDR2 FQGTGA come from the germline V gene. The CDR3 sequence is 16 residues long. The chain's CDR3 is CASSWTSGGPTGELFF. CDR3 sequence (DNA): TGTGCCAGCAGCTGGACTAGCGGGGGTCCCACCGGGGAGCTGTTTTTT.

The V gene is TRBV20-1, the J gene TRBJ2-3, with D possibly TRBD2 on 5 matching bases. CDR1 DFQATT and CDR2 SNEGSKA come from the germline V gene (reference sequence). The CDR3 is 13 amino acids. V was pared by 6 bases and J by 0 bases, with 10 bases between. CDR3 in amino acids: CSAAEGSTDTQYF. The CDR3 DNA reads TGCAGTGCCGCTGAGGGAAGCACAGATACGCAGTATTTT.

This clonotype was picked up many times. This chain connects TRBV28 to TRBJ2-7, with 10 bases fitting TRBD1. CDR1 and CDR2 (germline): MDHEN, SYDVKM. The CDR3 is made up of 17 amino acids. With V trimmed by 0 bases and J by 4 bases, 9 bases remained unmatched. The CDR3 region is CASSLWVGQGVGYEQYF. The CDR3 coding sequence is TGTGCCAGCAGTTTATGGGTCGGACAGGGGGTAGGGTACGAGCAGTACTTC.

This clonotype was seen only a few times. DNA of the CDR3: TGTGCCAGCAGCCAGGAGGCAATGACCCCCTCCGAGCAGTTCTTC. Translation gives CASSQEAMTPSEQFF. V usage is TRBV13 and J usage is TRBJ2-1, with D possibly TRBD2 on 5 matching bases. With 5 bases removed from V and 10 bases from J, the gap between germline ends came to 21 bases. Germline V gives CDR1 PRHDT, CDR2 FYEKMQ (reference sequence). The CDR3 contains 15 residues.

The chain joins TRBV14 to TRBJ2-5; D is undetermined. Germline assignment: CDR1 SGHDN and CDR2 FVKESK. The length of the CDR3 is 15 residues. Trimming pared 0 bases from V and 0 bases from J, leaving 8 bases between. CDR3 coding DNA: TGTGCCAGCAGCCAAGATGAGGAATACCAAGAGACCCAGTACTTC. This gives the protein CASSQDEEYQETQYF. Complete variable domain (other parts from reference TRBV14 and TRBJ2-5): EAGVTQFPSHSVIEKGQTVTLRCDPISGHDNLYWYRRVMGKEIKFLLHFVKESKQDESGMPNNRFLAERTGGTYSTLKVQPAELEDSGVYFCASSQDEEYQETQYFGPGTRLLVL.

The chain joins TRBV4-1 to TRBJ2-1; D is possibly TRBD2 (5 bases). Trimming took off 2 bases at V and 5 bases at J, with 16 bases between the two ends. Per germline, CDR1 MGHRA and CDR2 YSYEKL. The CDR3 consists of 16 residues. The CDR3 region is CASSQKELRGNNEQFF. The CDR3 coding sequence is TGCGCCAGCAGCCAAAAAGAGTTACGGGGAAACAATGAGCAGTTCTTC.

The CDR3 nucleotides are TGCGCCAGCAGCGGACAGGGAGTTTCAGAGGCTTTCTTT. Translation gives CASSGQGVSEAFF. The J gene is TRBJ1-1, the V gene TRBV5-1; 8 nucleotides line up with TRBD1. There are 13 residues in the CDR3. Germline V gives CDR1 SGHRS, CDR2 YFSETQ. V was clipped by 4 bases and J by 11 bases; unmatched bases: 10.

This clonotype was seen a handful of times. This rearrangement joins TRBV6-5 to TRBJ2-2, with 8 bases matching TRBD2. This CDR3 is built from 16 residues. The germline gives CDR1 MNHEY, CDR2 SVGAGI. J was trimmed by 0 bases and V by 2 bases; bases with no gene match: 2. The CDR3, as DNA: TGTGCCAGCAGTTACATCGGGAGGGCGAACACCGGGGAGCTGTTTTTT. Translation: CASSYIGRANTGELFF.

Comment on this clonotype: A read error is possible here, since a much larger clone lies one base away. Here the CDR3 omits its conserved ending phenylalanine or tryptophan, so a read error is the likely source. The J gene is TRBJ2-4, the V gene TRBV12-3 or TRBV12-4; no definite D call. The V end was cut by 6 bases, the J end by 0 bases, with 12 bases between. The CDR3 extends over 15 amino acids. In DNA form, the CDR3 reads TGTGCCAGCAGCTCGTGGCTTGCAGCCAAAAACATTCAGTACCTC. Amino acids: CASSSWLAAKNIQYL.

V usage is TRBV4-2 and J usage is TRBJ2-5, with unresolved D. V was shortened by 1 base and J by 1 base, with 19 bases between the two germline ends. Germline CDR1 and CDR2: LGHNA and YNFKEQ. The CDR3 is 18 residues long. The CDR3, as DNA: TGTGCCAGCAGCCAAGCTCTCCTAGGAACCGGGCCCCAAGAGACCCAGTACTTC. Its translation is CASSQALLGTGPQETQYF.

This clonotype was detected ten times or more. The chain links TRBV29-1 to TRBJ2-3; tentatively, D is TRBD2 (6 bases). This CDR3 spans 11 amino acids. V shed 3 bases and J shed 6 bases, with 7 bases lying between them. The germline V gene encodes CDR1 SQVTM and CDR2 ANQGSEA. The DNA for the CDR3 is TGCAGCGTTGACCTAGCGGATACGCAGTATTTT. Protein: CSVDLADTQYF.

This sequence joins TRBV15 and TRBJ2-1; 9 bases match TRBD1. Germline V lookup: CDR1 LNHNV, CDR2 YYDKDF (reference sequence). The CDR3 is 15 amino acids. The V gene end was trimmed by 5 bases and the J gene end by 3 bases; junction bases not matched to a gene: 5. The CDR3 bases are TGTGCCACCAGCGAACGGGACAGGGACTACAATGAGCAGTTCTTC. Encoded protein: CATSERDRDYNEQFF.

The chain is built from TRBV28 and TRBJ1-5, with a possible D match to TRBD1 (5 bases). CDR1 is MDHEN and CDR2 is SYDVKM in the germline V gene. Between the trimmed V and J ends, which lost 6 bases and 7 bases, there was a span of 13 bases. CDR3 length: 13 residues. The DNA for the CDR3 is TGTGCCAGCAGACCCAGAGGGGTACAGCCCCAGCATTTT. Protein sequence: CASRPRGVQPQHF.

CDR3 sequence: CASSEGLKFF. CDR3 nucleotide sequence: TGTGCCAGCAGTGAGGGTCTTAAGTTCTTC. V usage is TRBV2 and J usage is TRBJ2-1; no firm D call. V dropped 3 bases and J dropped 14 bases, with 8 bases sitting between them. The CDR3 loop spans 10 amino acids. The V gene's germline CDR1 is SNHLY and CDR2 FYNNEI.

The rearrangement links TRBV5-7 to TRBJ1-2; D not resolved. TRBV5-7 is assigned to the ORF class and has an uncertain function. The CDR3 consists of 12 residues. Trimming removed 3 bases at V and 7 bases at J, with 10 bases between. CDR3 region: CASSSLTSGYTF. The CDR3 nucleotides are TGTGCCAGCAGCTCTTTGACCAGTGGCTACACCTTC.

The V call is TRBV4-1, the J call TRBJ2-7; D is perhaps TRBD1 (5 bases). Trimming cost V 0 bases and J 2 bases, with 11 bases left between them. CDR1 and CDR2 (germline): MGHRA, YSYEKL. The CDR3 is 15 amino acids. The CDR3 region is CASSQEGVPPYEQYF. CDR3 sequence (DNA): TGCGCCAGCAGCCAAGAAGGGGTTCCTCCCTACGAGCAGTACTTC.

This clonotype was detected a few times. V and J are TRBV5-1 and TRBJ2-5; perhaps D is TRBD1 or TRBD2 (5 bases each). V lost 1 base and J 4 bases, leaving 14 bases between the germline ends. The CDR3 extends over 15 amino acids. The germline gives CDR1 SGHRS, CDR2 YFSETQ. CDR3 loop: CASSLSGSSGETQYF. In DNA, the CDR3 is TGCGCCAGCAGCTTGTCAGGGAGCTCCGGAGAGACCCAGTACTTC.

The rearrangement uses TRBV5-5 and TRBJ1-4; D is perhaps TRBD1 (6 bases). V was clipped by 1 base and J by 5 bases, with 9 bases between them. Per germline, CDR1 SGHKS and CDR2 YYEKEE (reference sequence). The CDR3 consists of 14 residues. CDR3 sequence (DNA): TGTGCCAGCAGCTTGTGGGACACCAATGAAAAACTGTTTTTT. It codes for CASSLWDTNEKLFF.

The V call is TRBV5-1, the J call TRBJ2-5; 7 bases fit TRBD2. The CDR3 contains 16 residues. In germline, CDR1 is SGHRS, CDR2 YFSETQ. The J segment lost 3 bases and the V segment lost 3 bases, leaving 11 bases of the junction unmatched. Here the CDR3 reads CASSSLTNGLEETQYF. The CDR3 nucleotides read TGCGCCAGCAGCTCTTTGACTAACGGACTAGAAGAGACCCAGTACTTC.

J is TRBJ2-1 and V is TRBV5-1; 10 nucleotides align to TRBD2. From germline, CDR1 is SGHRS and CDR2 YFSETQ. The J segment lost 0 bases and the V segment lost 3 bases, leaving 3 bases of the junction unmatched. The CDR3 is 16 amino acids. Here the CDR3 reads CASSWGLAPSYNEQFF. DNA of the CDR3: TGCGCCAGCAGCTGGGGACTAGCGCCCTCCTACAATGAGCAGTTCTTC.